The rows below give T cell receptor beta chains drawn from one sample of a study of cytomegalovirus exposure and HLA in healthy donors. Profiling relied on immunoSEQ multiplex PCR, and the TCRdb table lists in-frame clones only, not all of them. The sample yields under 250,000 clones, 70% to 85% seen once. The specimen sequenced was PBMCs. Every receptor here comes from a young woman in good health and CMV-seropositive. Each CDR3 is given with its conserved first and last residue.

J: TRBJ1-5
length: 15
V: TRBV4-1
CDR3: CASSPSSGGGQPQHF

J: TRBJ1-2
length: 12
V: TRBV7-2
CDR3: CASGDRSYGYTF

J: TRBJ1-1
length: 14
V: TRBV5-6
CDR3: CASSLGPSGTEAFF

J: TRBJ1-2
length: 15
V: TRBV6-6
CDR3: CAGSTGRGISYRYTF

J: TRBJ2-5
length: 15
V: TRBV6-1
CDR3: CASSEVTGGAETQYF

J: TRBJ2-7
length: 15
V: TRBV14
CDR3: CASSHPGLAGYEQYF

J: TRBJ2-5
length: 16
V: TRBV11-3
CDR3: CASSFEGGGNQETQYF

J: TRBJ2-7
length: 17
V: TRBV7-2
CDR3: CASSPGVGRGTLDEQYF

J: TRBJ2-7
length: 13
V: TRBV11-2
CDR3: CASSDAGSYEQYF

J: TRBJ2-2
length: 13
V: TRBV5-6
CDR3: CASSLSVAGELFF

J: TRBJ2-2
length: 18
V: TRBV11-3
CDR3: CASSKGSPGGDFTGELFF

J: TRBJ1-6
length: 15
V: TRBV5-4
CDR3: CASSWKGQGIAPLHF

J: TRBJ1-5
length: 15
V: TRBV7-4
CDR3: CASSTDRISNQPQHF

J: TRBJ2-7
length: 14
V: TRBV7-2
CDR3: CASSLVLATYEQYF

J: TRBJ2-5
length: 15
V: TRBV5-1
CDR3: CASSLVFLSQETQYF

J: TRBJ1-4
length: 13
V: TRBV9
CDR3: CASSVQEGEKLFF

J: TRBJ2-3
length: 14
V: TRBV29-1
CDR3: CSVVGGFGTDTQYF

J: TRBJ1-1
length: 13
V: TRBV7-9
CDR3: CASSDRAYTEAFF

J: TRBJ1-2
length: 14
V: TRBV2
CDR3: CASQEGTRNYGYTF

J: TRBJ2-7
length: 15
V: TRBV19
CDR3: CASSIGSGGFYEQYF

J: TRBJ2-7
length: 16
V: TRBV11-3
CDR3: CASSLSLAGGGYEQYF

J: TRBJ2-7
length: 16
V: TRBV5-4
CDR3: CASSLGLTSGAYEQYF

J: TRBJ2-7
length: 15
V: TRBV7-8
CDR3: CASSSDTDLSYEQYF

J: TRBJ1-2
length: 12
V: TRBV10-3
CDR3: CAIGGGYYGYTF

J: TRBJ2-1
length: 15
V: TRBV7-2
CDR3: CASSLVGGAYNEQFF

J: TRBJ2-5
length: 15
V: TRBV6-5
CDR3: CASSYSTSGQETQYF

J: TRBJ1-1
length: 14
V: TRBV18
CDR3: CASSPSGISAEAFF

J: TRBJ2-1
length: 13
V: TRBV27
CDR3: CASSLSRYNEQFF

J: TRBJ2-7
length: 12
V: TRBV27
CDR3: CASSLQGTEQYF

J: TRBJ2-5
length: 12
V: TRBV4-3
CDR3: CASSETTGTQYF

J: TRBJ2-3
length: 13
V: TRBV30
CDR3: CAWSVQIADTQYF

J: TRBJ1-1
length: 15
V: TRBV2
CDR3: CASSGGGTVNTEAFF

J: TRBJ2-2
length: 16
V: TRBV9
CDR3: CASTASHRVVSGELFF

J: TRBJ2-4
length: 14
V: TRBV10-3
CDR3: CAISESQGGNIQYF

J: TRBJ2-4
length: 16
V: TRBV27
CDR3: CASSPRREVAKNIQYF

J: TRBJ1-2
length: 15
V: TRBV5-4
CDR3: CASSPGRFGGRGYTF

J: TRBJ2-7
length: 13
V: TRBV2
CDR3: CASSPRRGSEQYF

J: TRBJ2-1
length: 14
V: TRBV5-4
CDR3: CASSSFRTTSTQFF

J: TRBJ2-7
length: 14
V: TRBV9
CDR3: CASTETPDSYEQYF

J: TRBJ2-7
length: 11
V: TRBV5-1
CDR3: CASSSAYEQYF

J: TRBJ2-3
length: 16
V: TRBV11-3
CDR3: CASSWGLAGVFDTQYF

J: TRBJ2-3
length: 16
V: TRBV9
CDR3: CASNGRGPLSTDTQYF

J: TRBJ2-7
length: 15
V: TRBV5-6
CDR3: CASSPMGLEIYEQYF

J: TRBJ2-5
length: 19
V: TRBV4-1
CDR3: CASSPRETGVILLQETQYF

J: TRBJ2-7
length: 14
V: TRBV4-3
CDR3: CASSTGTGRYEQYF

J: TRBJ1-2
length: 12
V: TRBV13
CDR3: CASSFRVGGYTF

J: TRBJ1-1
length: 13
V: TRBV11-3
CDR3: CASSRRQGAEAFF

J: TRBJ2-2
length: 15
V: TRBV5-4
CDR3: CASREASGPTGELFF

J: TRBJ2-5
length: 14
V: TRBV6-6
CDR3: CASSSGTGKETQYF

J: TRBJ1-1
length: 13
V: TRBV30
CDR3: CAWSVGQNTEAFF